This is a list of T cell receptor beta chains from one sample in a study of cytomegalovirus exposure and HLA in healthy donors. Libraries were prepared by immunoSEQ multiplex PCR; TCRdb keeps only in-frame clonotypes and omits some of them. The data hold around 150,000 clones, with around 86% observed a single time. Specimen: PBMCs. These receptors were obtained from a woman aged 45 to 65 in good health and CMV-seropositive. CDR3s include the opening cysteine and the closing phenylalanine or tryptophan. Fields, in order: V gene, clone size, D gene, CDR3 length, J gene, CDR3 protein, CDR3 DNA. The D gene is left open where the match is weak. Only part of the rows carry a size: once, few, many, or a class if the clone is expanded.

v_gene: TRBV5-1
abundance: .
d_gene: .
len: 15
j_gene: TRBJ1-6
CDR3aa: CASSLVEAPGSPLHF
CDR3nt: TGCGCCAGCAGCTTGGTGGAGGCGCCGGGCTCACCCCTCCACTTT

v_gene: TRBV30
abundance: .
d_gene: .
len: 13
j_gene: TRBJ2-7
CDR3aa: CAWSVYREYEQYF
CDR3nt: TGTGCCTGGAGTGTATACAGGGAGTACGAGCAGTACTTC

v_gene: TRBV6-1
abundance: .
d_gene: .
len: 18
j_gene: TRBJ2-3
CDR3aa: CASSEGFWTEGSTDTQYF
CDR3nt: TGTGCCAGCAGTGAAGGGTTCTGGACGGAGGGCAGCACAGATACGCAGTATTTT

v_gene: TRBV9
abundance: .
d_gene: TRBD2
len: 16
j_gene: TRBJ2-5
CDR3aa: CASSVGPGLEGETQYF
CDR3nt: TGTGCCAGCAGCGTAGGGCCGGGACTAGAGGGGGAGACCCAGTACTTC

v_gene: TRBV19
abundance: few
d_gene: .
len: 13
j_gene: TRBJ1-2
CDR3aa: CASTTGGATGYTF
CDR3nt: TGTGCCAGTACTACCGGAGGAGCAACGGGCTACACCTTC

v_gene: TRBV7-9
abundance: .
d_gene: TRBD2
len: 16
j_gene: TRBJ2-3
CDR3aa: CASSKRVAGESDTQYF
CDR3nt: TGTGCCAGCAGCAAGCGGGTAGCGGGAGAGTCAGATACGCAGTATTTT

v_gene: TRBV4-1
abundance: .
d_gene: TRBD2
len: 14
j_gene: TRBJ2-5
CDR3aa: CASSQVSGGETQYF
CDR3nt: TGCGCCAGCAGCCAGGTTAGCGGGGGTGAGACCCAGTACTTC

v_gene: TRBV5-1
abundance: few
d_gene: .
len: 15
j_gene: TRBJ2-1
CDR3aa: CASSLAGRGYNEQFF
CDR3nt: TGCGCCAGCAGCTTGGCGGGCCGGGGGTACAATGAGCAGTTCTTC

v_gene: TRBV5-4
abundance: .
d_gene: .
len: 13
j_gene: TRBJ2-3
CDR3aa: CASSLVPADTQYF
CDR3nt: TGTGCCAGCAGCTTGGTGCCGGCAGATACGCAGTATTTT

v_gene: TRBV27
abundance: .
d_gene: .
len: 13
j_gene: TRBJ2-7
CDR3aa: CASSSGHYYEQYF
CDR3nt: TGTGCCAGCAGTTCCGGACACTATTACGAGCAGTACTTC

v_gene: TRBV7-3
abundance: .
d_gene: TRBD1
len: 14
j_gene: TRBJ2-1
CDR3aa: CASSRQGAYNEQFF
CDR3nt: TGTGCCAGCAGCCGACAGGGGGCTTACAATGAGCAGTTCTTC

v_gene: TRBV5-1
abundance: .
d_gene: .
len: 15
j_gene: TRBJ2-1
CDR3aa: CASSLDSGIYNEQFF
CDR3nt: TGCGCCAGCAGCTTGGATTCAGGGATTTACAATGAGCAGTTCTTC

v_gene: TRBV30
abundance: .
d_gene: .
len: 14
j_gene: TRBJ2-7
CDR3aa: CAWAGLSGPYEQYF
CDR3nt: TGTGCCTGGGCAGGACTGTCGGGTCCCTACGAGCAGTACTTC

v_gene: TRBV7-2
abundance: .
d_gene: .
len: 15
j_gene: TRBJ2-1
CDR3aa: CASSLMGGPSGEQFF
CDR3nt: TGTGCCAGCAGCTTAATGGGAGGCCCATCTGGGGAGCAGTTCTTC

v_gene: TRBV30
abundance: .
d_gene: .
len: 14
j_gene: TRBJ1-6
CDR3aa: CAWSLWTEGSPLHF
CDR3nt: TGTGCCTGGAGCCTATGGACAGAAGGTTCACCCCTCCACTTT